The present T cell receptor beta chain was sequenced within a study of cytomegalovirus exposure and HLA in healthy donors. Overall study findings and caveats: The study carried out a later analysis of TCR beta sequences. It associated some 17,000 of them with specific HLA alleles at a false discovery rate of 0.05. A later analysis found TCR association rates differed by HLA locus, highest for DRB1 and lowest for HLA-C.

CDR1 and CDR2 from the germline V gene are SGHRS and YFSETQ. V lost 0 bases and J 1 base, leaving 14 bases between the germline ends. CDR3 size: 17 residues. Primers for the PCR totalled 60 Vbeta and 13 Jbeta. TCRdb's copy holds only in-frame clones and misses some; the assay was immunoSEQ multiplex PCR. Its listing shows 140,000 or so clones. As for this clone: The antigen remains undetermined.

This receptor was taken from a male donor in good health and CMV-seronegative. The gene calls are TRBV5-1 and TRBJ1-3; perhaps TRBD1 as D (5 bases). Sequencing was done on a sample of PBMCs. CDR3 bases: TGCGCCAGCAGCTTGGGCCATGCAGGGAATTCTGGAAACACCATATATTTT. Amino acids: CASSLGHAGNSGNTIYF. Full variable domain (missing parts from reference TRBV5-1 and TRBJ1-3): KAGVTQTPRYLIKTRGQQVTLSCSPISGHRSVSWYQQTPGQGLQFLFEYFSETQRNKGNFPGRFSGRQFSNSRSEMNVSTLELGDSALYLCASSLGHAGNSGNTIYFGEGSWLTVV.